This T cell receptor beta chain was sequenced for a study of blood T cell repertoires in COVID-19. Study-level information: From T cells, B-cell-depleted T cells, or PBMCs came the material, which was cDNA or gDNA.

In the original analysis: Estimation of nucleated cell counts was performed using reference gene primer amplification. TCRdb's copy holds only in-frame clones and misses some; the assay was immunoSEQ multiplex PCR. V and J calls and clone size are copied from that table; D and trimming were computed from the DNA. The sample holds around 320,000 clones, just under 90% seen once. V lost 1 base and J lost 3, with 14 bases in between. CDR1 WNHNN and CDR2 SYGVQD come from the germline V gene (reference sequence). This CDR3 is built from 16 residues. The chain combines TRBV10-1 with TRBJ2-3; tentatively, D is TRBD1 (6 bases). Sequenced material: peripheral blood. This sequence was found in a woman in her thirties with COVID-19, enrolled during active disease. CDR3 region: CASSELRGKGTDTQYF. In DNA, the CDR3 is TGCGCCAGCAGTGAGTTAAGGGGGAAGGGAACAGATACGCAGTATTTT.